This T cell receptor beta chain is from a study of blood T cell repertoires in COVID-19. Study in general: From T cells, B-cell-depleted T cells, or PBMCs came the material, which was cDNA or gDNA.

The CDR3 length is 19 residues. V lost 1 base to trimming and J lost 0 bases; unmatched junction nucleotides: 7. Germline V gene lookup returns CDR1 LGHNA and CDR2 YNFKEQ. Per the original data handling: For nucleated cells, counts were estimated from reference gene primer amplification. Sequenced by immunoSEQ multiplex PCR; TCRdb stores in-frame clones only, minus some. V, J and clone size are taken as reported in that table, and D and trimming were inferred from the DNA itself. The repertoire holds around 130,000 clones, with approximately 90% as singletons. The clonotype comes from a man aged 65-85 years with active COVID-19. Specimen: peripheral blood. The chain uses TRBV4-2 and TRBJ2-3; 13 bases line up with TRBD2. The CDR3 region is CASSQASGTSGTSTDTQYF. The CDR3 nucleotides read TGTGCCAGCAGCCAAGCTTCCGGGACTAGCGGGACTAGCACAGATACGCAGTATTTT.